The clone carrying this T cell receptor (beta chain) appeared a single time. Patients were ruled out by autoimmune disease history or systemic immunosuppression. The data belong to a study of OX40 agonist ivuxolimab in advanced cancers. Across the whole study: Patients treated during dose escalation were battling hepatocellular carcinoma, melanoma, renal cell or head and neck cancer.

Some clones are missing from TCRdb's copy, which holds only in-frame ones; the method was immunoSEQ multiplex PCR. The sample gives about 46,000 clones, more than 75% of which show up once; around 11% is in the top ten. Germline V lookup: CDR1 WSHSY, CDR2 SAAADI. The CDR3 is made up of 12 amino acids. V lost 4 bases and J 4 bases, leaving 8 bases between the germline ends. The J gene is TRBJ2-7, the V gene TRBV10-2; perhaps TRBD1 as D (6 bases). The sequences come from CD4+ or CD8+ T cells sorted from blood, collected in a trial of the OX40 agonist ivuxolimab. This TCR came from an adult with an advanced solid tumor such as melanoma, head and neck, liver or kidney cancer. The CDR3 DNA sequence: TGCGCCAGCAGTGCAGGGGAATACGAGCAGTACTTC. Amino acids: CASSAGEYEQYF.